One and the same sample provided the 21 T cell receptor beta chains below, sequenced in a study of blood T cell repertoires in COVID-19. Using immunoSEQ multiplex PCR, the repertoire was profiled, and TCRdb retains in-frame clones only, with some absent. The sample contains fewer than 250,000 clones, around 90% of which appear only once. The sequenced material came from PBMCs or T cells enriched from blood (not recorded which). Source of these receptors: a woman aged 25 to 39 with acute COVID-19.

The rearrangement joins TRBV7-9 to TRBJ1-2, with D possibly TRBD1 on 6 matching bases. The CDR3 covers 15 residues. CDR1 is SEHNR and CDR2 is FQNEAQ in the germline V gene (reference sequence). Trimming took off 8 bases at V and 1 base at J, with 17 bases between the two ends. The CDR3 DNA follows: TGTGCCAGCGGTGGGGGCCCCAGGGTTAACTATGGCTACACCTTC. Its protein is CASGGGPRVNYGYTF.

The chain recombines TRBV23-1 with TRBJ1-1; D is uncertain. TRBV23-1 belongs to the ORF category, with a function that is uncertain. The CDR3 is 12 residues long. V was shortened by 6 bases and J by 8 bases, with 13 bases between the two germline ends. CDR3: CASSPPISEAFF. CDR3 sequence (DNA): TGCGCCAGCAGCCCTCCGATTAGCGAAGCTTTCTTT.

The chain links TRBV4-1 to TRBJ2-1; 10 positions agree with TRBD2. J was trimmed by 6 bases and V by 0 bases; bases with no gene match: 2. There are 15 residues in the CDR3. CDR1 and CDR2 from the germline V gene are MGHRA and YSYEKL. Here the CDR3 reads CASSQDKRGGNEQFF. For the CDR3, the DNA is TGCGCCAGCAGCCAAGATAAGCGGGGGGGCAATGAGCAGTTCTTC.

The chain employs TRBV19 and TRBJ2-2; 7 bases agree with TRBD1. This CDR3 is built from 13 residues. Germline trimming cut 7 bases from V and 4 bases from J; bases unmatched to any gene: 3. Germline CDR1 and CDR2: LNHDA and SQIVND (reference sequence). CDR3 bases: TGTGCCAGTATGAACAGGGGCACCGGGGAGCTGTTTTTT. Translation gives CASMNRGTGELFF.

The chain carries TRBV27 and TRBJ2-7; D not certain. The CDR3 extends over 13 amino acids. Trimming left V 3 bases short and J 3 bases short, with 9 bases between. Per the germline V gene, CDR1 is MNHEY and CDR2 is SMNVEV (reference sequence). CDR3 sequence reads: CASSFGRLYEQYF. The CDR3, as DNA: TGTGCCAGCAGTTTTGGCAGGCTCTACGAGCAGTACTTC.

The chain uses TRBV5-5 and TRBJ2-7, with TRBD1 identical over 9 bases. V lost 0 bases and J lost 4; bases outside the gene matches: 5. Germline values: CDR1 SGHKS, CDR2 YYEKEE (reference sequence). CDR3 length equals 15 residues. CDR3 bases: TGTGCCAGCAGCTTGGCCCCCGGGACAGGGTACGAGCAGTACTTC. This sequence encodes CASSLAPGTGYEQYF.

This clone was counted between two and nine times. V usage is TRBV7-9 and J usage is TRBJ2-7; 7 nucleotides match TRBD1. Germline V gene sequence: CDR1 SEHNR, CDR2 FQNEAQ (reference sequence). This CDR3 is built from 15 residues. The junction had 7 bases not matched to a gene; V was cut back by 5 bases and J by 0 bases. This CDR3 reads CASSTDRAASYEQYF. CDR3 in DNA: TGTGCCAGCAGCACTGACAGGGCGGCCTCCTACGAGCAGTACTTC.

This clone was counted a few times. The chain couples TRBV5-1 to TRBJ1-1; D gene uncertain. The germline V gene encodes CDR1 SGHRS and CDR2 YFSETQ. V was trimmed by 5 bases and J by 0 bases, leaving 8 bases between them. The length of the CDR3 is 13 residues. The CDR3 sequence: CASRGGLNTEAFF. CDR3 in DNA: TGCGCCAGCAGGGGAGGATTGAACACTGAAGCTTTCTTT.

The CDR3 sequence: CASSQGTGGQPQHF. The CDR3 DNA reads as TGCGCCAGCAGCCAGGGGACAGGGGGTCAGCCCCAGCATTTT. The chain carries TRBV4-1 and TRBJ1-5; 11 bases fit TRBD1. From germline, CDR1 is MGHRA and CDR2 YSYEKL. The CDR3 extends over 14 amino acids. The V gene end was trimmed by 3 bases and the J gene end by 6 bases; junction bases not matched to a gene: 1.

This rearrangement joins TRBV6-5 to TRBJ2-5, with 9 nucleotides matching TRBD1. Germline CDR1 MNHEY, CDR2 SVGAGI. The trim removed 10 bases at V and 5 bases at J, leaving 8 bases unmatched. The CDR3 has 13 amino acids. The CDR3 here is CATGTGLHETQYF. The CDR3 DNA reads as TGTGCCACCGGGACAGGGCTCCACGAGACCCAGTACTTC.

The chain combines TRBV4-3 with TRBJ2-5; 7 nucleotides align to TRBD2. With V trimmed by 0 bases and J by 5 bases, 9 bases remained unmatched. The germline V gene has CDR1 LGHNA and CDR2 YSLEER. The CDR3 extends over 16 amino acids. The CDR3 coding sequence is TGCGCCAGCAGCCAAGATACTGGGGGGGGGAGCGAGACCCAGTACTTC. Translation: CASSQDTGGGSETQYF.

This chain connects TRBV9 to TRBJ1-4; 9 bases match TRBD1. The CDR3 spans 15 residues. Per the germline V gene, CDR1 is SGDLS and CDR2 is YYNGEE. Trimming took 3 bases from V and 6 from J; bases not matched to a gene: 6. CDR3 in amino acids: CASSAQGARDEKLFF. In DNA form, the CDR3 reads TGTGCCAGCAGCGCACAGGGGGCGAGAGATGAAAAACTGTTTTTT.

The chain couples TRBV7-2 to TRBJ2-2; the D is unclear. From germline, CDR1 is SGHTA and CDR2 FQGNSA. V was pared by 3 bases and J by 5 bases, with 7 bases between. The CDR3 contains 13 residues. As DNA, the CDR3 is TGTGCCAGCAGCTTTGGGCCTACCGGGGAGCTGTTTTTT. Translating gives CASSFGPTGELFF.

The chain combines TRBV25-1 with TRBJ1-2, with TRBD1 matching 7 bases. CDR1 is MGHDK, CDR2 SYGVNS, per germline. V shed 1 base, J shed 4 bases, and the junction held 9 bases outside the gene matches. The CDR3 is 16 amino acids. The CDR3 bases are TGTGCCAGCAGTGAATCGACAGGGTCTAGTGTCTATGGCTACACCTTC. The encoded protein is CASSESTGSSVYGYTF.

CDR3 loop: CAWSVRGDQPQHF. The CDR3 nucleotides read TGTGCCTGGAGTGTTCGCGGGGATCAGCCCCAGCATTTT. The rearrangement links TRBV30 to TRBJ1-5; D is unresolved. This CDR3 has 13 residues. Trimming took off 0 bases at V and 5 bases at J, with 8 bases between the two ends. CDR1 and CDR2 from the germline V gene are GTSNPN and SVGIG (reference sequence). The full variable domain, completed using reference TRBV30 and TRBJ1-5, is SQTIHQWPATLVQPVGSPLSLECTVEGTSNPNLYWYRQAAGRGLQLLFYSVGIGQISSEVPQNLSASRPQDRQFILSSKKLLLSDSGFYLCAWSVRGDQPQHFGDGTRLSIL.

The rearrangement uses TRBV4-3 and TRBJ2-5, with D unresolved. This CDR3 is built from 13 residues. Germline lookup yields CDR1 LGHNA and CDR2 YSLEER. V lost 0 bases and J 4 bases, leaving 6 bases between the germline ends. CDR3 sequence reads: CASSQDLPETQYF. CDR3 DNA: TGCGCCAGCAGCCAAGATCTTCCAGAGACCCAGTACTTC.

This clone was counted a single time. The chain uses TRBV19 and TRBJ1-4; a weak D match, TRBD1 (6 bases). The length of the CDR3 is 14 residues. V was clipped by 4 bases and J by 10 bases, with 16 bases between them. CDR1 and CDR2 from the germline V gene are LNHDA and SQIVND (reference sequence). This chain's CDR3 is CASSTPTTGRKLFF. CDR3 sequence (DNA): TGTGCCAGTAGTACACCAACCACAGGGAGAAAACTGTTTTTT.

This clone appeared a few times. CDR3 in amino acids: CASSIRGQFYEQYF. DNA of the CDR3: TGTGCCAGTAGTATTAGGGGACAGTTCTACGAGCAGTACTTC. The rearrangement joins TRBV19 to TRBJ2-7; 7 positions agree with TRBD1. Germline V gene data show CDR1 as LNHDA and CDR2 as SQIVND (reference sequence). This CDR3 is 14 amino acids long. Germline trimming cut 3 bases from V and 3 bases from J; bases unmatched to any gene: 5.

J is TRBJ1-6 and V is TRBV4-3; 7 bases agree with TRBD1. Germline assignment: CDR1 LGHNA and CDR2 YSLEER. The CDR3 consists of 15 residues. V was pared by 5 bases and J by 5 bases, with 6 bases of the junction left unmatched. The CDR3 DNA follows: TGCGCCAGCAGCGACCGACAGGGAGATAATTCACCCCTCCACTTT. It encodes CASSDRQGDNSPLHF.

V and J are TRBV4-2 and TRBJ2-7, with D possibly TRBD2 on 6 matching bases. Looked up from germline, CDR1 is LGHNA and CDR2 is YNFKEQ. Trimming pared 0 bases from V and 4 bases from J, leaving 7 bases between. The length of the CDR3 is 13 residues. In DNA form, the CDR3 reads TGTGCCAGCAGCCAAGAAGGAGGGTACGAGCAGTACTTC. Translating gives CASSQEGGYEQYF.

V is TRBV27 and J is TRBJ2-1, with D maybe TRBD2 (6 bases). The CDR3 spans 11 residues. The germline CDR1 and CDR2 sequences are MNHEY and SMNVEV (reference sequence). V lost 10 bases and J 7 bases, leaving 11 bases between the germline ends. CDR3 bases: TGTGCCACTACGGAGGGGAATGAGCAGTTCTTC. This encodes CATTEGNEQFF.